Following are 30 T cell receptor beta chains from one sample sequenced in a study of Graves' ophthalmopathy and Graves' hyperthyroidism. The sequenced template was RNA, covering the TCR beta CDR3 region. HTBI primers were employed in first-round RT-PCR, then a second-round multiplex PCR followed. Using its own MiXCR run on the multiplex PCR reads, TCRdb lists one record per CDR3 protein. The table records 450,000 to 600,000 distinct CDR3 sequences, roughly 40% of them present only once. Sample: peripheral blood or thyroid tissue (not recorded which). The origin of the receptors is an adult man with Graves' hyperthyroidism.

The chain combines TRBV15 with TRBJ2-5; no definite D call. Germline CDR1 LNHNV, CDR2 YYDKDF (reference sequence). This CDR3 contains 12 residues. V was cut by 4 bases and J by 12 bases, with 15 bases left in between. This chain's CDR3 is CATSNQADTEYF. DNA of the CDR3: TGTGCCACCAGCAACCAGGCCGATACTGAGTACTTC. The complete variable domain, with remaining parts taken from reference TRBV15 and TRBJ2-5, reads DAMVIQNPRYQVTQFGKPVTLSCSQTLNHNVMYWYQQKSSQAPKLLFHYYDKDFNNEADTPDNFQSRRPNTSFCFLDIRSPGLGDTAMYLCATSNQADTEYFGPGTRLLVL.

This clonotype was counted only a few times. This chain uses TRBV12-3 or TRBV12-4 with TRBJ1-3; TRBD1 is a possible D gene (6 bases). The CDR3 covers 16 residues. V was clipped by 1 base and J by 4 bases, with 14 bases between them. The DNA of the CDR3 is TGTGCCAGCAGTTTAGGAGGGACATTGCCGGGAAACACCATATATTTT. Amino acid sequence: CASSLGGTLPGNTIYF.

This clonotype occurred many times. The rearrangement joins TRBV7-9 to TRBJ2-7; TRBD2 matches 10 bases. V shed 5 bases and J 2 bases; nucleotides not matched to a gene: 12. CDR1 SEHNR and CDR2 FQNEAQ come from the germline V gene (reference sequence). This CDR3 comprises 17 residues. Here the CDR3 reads CASSPRRGAGGAYEQYF. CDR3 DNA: TGTGCCAGCAGCCCCAGGAGGGGAGCGGGAGGGGCCTACGAGCAGTACTTC.

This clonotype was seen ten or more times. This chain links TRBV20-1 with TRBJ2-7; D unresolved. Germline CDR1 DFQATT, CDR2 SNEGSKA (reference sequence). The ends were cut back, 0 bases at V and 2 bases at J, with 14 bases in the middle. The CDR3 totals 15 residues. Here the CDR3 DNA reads TGCAGTGCTAGAGAGGCGGCCACCGCAACCTACGAGCAGTACTTC. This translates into CSAREAATATYEQYF.

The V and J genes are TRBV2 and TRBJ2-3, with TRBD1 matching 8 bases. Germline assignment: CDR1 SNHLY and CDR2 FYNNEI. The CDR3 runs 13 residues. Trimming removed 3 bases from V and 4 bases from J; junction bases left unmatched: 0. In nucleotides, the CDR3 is TGTGCCAGCAGTGAGGACAGGGCAGATACGCAGTATTTT. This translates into CASSEDRADTQYF.

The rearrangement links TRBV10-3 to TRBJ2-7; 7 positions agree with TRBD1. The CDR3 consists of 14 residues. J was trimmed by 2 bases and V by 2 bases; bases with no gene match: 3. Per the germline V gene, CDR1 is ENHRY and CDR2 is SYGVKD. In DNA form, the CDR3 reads TGTGCCATCAGTGAGCCCGGACAGGCCTACGAGCAGTACTTC. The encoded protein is CAISEPGQAYEQYF.

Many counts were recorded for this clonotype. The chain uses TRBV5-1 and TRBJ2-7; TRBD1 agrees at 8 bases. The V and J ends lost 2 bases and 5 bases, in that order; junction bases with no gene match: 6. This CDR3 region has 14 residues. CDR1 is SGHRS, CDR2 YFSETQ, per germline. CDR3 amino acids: CASSFSDRDHEQYF. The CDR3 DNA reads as TGCGCCAGCAGCTTCTCGGACAGGGACCACGAGCAGTACTTC. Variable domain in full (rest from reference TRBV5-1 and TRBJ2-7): KAGVTQTPRYLIKTRGQQVTLSCSPISGHRSVSWYQQTPGQGLQFLFEYFSETQRNKGNFPGRFSGRQFSNSRSEMNVSTLELGDSALYLCASSFSDRDHEQYFGPGTRLTVT.

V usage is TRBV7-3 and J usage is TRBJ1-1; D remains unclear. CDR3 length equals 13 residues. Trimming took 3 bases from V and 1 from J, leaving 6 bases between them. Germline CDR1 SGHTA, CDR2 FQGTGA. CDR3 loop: CASSLHANTEAFF. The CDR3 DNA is TGTGCCAGCAGCTTGCACGCGAACACTGAAGCTTTCTTT.

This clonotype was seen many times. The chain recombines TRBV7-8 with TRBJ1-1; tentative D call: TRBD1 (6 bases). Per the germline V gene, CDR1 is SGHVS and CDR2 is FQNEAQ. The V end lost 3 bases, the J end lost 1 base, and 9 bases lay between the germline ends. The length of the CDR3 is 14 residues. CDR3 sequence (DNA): TGTGCCAGCAGCTTCTCGACAGGGAACACTGAAGCTTTCTTT. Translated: CASSFSTGNTEAFF.

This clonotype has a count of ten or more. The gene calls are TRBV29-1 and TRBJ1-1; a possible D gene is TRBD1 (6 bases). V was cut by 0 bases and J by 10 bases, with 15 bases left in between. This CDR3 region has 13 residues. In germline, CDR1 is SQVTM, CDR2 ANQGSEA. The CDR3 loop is CSVEDMAGARAFF. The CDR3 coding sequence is TGCAGCGTTGAAGATATGGCAGGGGCGCGAGCTTTCTTT.

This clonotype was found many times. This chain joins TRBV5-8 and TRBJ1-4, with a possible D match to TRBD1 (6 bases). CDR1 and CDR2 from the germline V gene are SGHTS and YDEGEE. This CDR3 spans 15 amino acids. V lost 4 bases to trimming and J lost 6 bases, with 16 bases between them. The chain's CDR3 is CASSTPYGGDEKLFF. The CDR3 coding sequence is TGTGCCAGCAGCACTCCGTACGGGGGCGATGAAAAACTGTTTTTT.

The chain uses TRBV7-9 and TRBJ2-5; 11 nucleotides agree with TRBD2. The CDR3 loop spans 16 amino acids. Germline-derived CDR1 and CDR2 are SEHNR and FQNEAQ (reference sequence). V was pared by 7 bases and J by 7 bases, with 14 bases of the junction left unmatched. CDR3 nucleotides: TGTGCCAGCAACTTCGCCACTAGCGGGAGCTTCGGGACCCAGTACTTC. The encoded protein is CASNFATSGSFGTQYF.

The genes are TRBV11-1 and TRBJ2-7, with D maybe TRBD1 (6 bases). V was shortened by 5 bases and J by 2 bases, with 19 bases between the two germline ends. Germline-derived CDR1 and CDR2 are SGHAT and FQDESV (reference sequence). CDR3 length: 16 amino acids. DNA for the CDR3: TGTGCCAGCAGCCCCTACCCAGACAGGTGCGCCTACGAGCAGTACTTC. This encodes CASSPYPDRCAYEQYF.

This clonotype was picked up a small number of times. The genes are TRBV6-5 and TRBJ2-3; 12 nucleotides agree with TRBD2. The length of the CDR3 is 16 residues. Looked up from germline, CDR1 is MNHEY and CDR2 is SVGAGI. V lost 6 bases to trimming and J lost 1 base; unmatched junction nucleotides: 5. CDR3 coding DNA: TGTGCCAGCAGCTCTAGACTAGCGGGGGGCACAGATACGCAGTATTTT. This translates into CASSSRLAGGTDTQYF.

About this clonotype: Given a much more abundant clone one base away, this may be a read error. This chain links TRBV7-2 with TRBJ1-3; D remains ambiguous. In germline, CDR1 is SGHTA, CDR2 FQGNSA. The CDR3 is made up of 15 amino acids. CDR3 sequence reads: CASSPTRQSGNTMYF. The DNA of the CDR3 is TGTGCCAGCAGCCCTACTCGACAATCTGGAAACACCATGTATTTT.

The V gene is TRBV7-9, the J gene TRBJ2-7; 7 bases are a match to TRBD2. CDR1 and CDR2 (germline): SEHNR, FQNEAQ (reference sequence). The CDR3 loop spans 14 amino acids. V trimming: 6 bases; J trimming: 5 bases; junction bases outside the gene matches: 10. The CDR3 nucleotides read TGTGCCAGCAGGGCCGCGGGAGCGTGGCACGAGCAGTACTTC. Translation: CASRAAGAWHEQYF.

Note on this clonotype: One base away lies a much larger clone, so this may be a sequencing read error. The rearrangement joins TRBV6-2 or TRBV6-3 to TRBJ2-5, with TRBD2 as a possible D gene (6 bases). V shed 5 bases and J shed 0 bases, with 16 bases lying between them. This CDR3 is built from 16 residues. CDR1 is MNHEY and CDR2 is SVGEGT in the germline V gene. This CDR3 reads CASSPGTCIYQETQYF. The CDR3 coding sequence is TGTGCCAGCAGTCCCGGGACTTGCATTTACCAAGAGACCCAGTACTTC.

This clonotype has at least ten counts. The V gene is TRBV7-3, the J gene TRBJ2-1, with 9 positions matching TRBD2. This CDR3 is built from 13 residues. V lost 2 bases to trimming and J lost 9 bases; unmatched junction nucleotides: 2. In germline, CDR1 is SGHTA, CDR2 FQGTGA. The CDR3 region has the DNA TGTGCCAGCAGCTTAGCGGGAGGGGTTGAGCAGTTCTTC. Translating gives CASSLAGGVEQFF.

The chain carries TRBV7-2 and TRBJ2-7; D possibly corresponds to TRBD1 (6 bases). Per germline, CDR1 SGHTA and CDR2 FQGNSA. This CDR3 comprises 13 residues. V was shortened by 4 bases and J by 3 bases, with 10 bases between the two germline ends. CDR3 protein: CASSSGDIYEQYF. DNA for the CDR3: TGTGCCAGCAGCTCAGGGGATATCTACGAGCAGTACTTC.

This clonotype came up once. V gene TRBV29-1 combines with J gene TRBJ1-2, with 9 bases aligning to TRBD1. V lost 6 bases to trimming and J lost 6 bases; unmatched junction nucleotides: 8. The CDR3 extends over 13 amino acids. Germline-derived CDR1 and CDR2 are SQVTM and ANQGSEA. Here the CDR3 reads CSVSGQGENGYTF. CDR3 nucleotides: TGCAGCGTCTCGGGACAGGGTGAGAATGGCTACACCTTC.

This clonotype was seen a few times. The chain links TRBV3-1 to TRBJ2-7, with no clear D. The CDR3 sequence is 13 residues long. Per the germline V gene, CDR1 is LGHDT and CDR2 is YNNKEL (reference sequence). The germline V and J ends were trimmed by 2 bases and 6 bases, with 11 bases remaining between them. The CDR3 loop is CASSQQRASEQYF. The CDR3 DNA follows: TGTGCCAGCAGCCAACAAAGGGCTAGCGAGCAGTACTTC.

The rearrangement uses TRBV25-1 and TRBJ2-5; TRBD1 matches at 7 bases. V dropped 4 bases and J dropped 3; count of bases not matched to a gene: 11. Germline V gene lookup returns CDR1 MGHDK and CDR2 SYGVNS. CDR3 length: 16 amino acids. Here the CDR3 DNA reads TGTGCCAGCAGTGCTAGAGCTGGAACAGGGGAAGAGACCCAGTACTTC. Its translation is CASSARAGTGEETQYF.

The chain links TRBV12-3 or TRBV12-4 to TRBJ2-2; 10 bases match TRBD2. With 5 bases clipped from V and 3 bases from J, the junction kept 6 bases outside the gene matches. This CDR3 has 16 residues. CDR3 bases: TGTGCCAGCAGTGAGGGACTAGCGTCGTACACCGGGGAGCTGTTTTTT. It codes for CASSEGLASYTGELFF.

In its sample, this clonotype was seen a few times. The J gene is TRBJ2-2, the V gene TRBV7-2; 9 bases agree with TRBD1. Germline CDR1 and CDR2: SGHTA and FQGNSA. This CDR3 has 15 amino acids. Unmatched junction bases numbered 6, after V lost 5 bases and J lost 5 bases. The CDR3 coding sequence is TGTGCCAGCAGCCGCACAGGGGGCCGGACCGGGGAGCTGTTTTTT. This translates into CASSRTGGRTGELFF. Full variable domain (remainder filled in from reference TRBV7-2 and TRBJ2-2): GAGVSQSPSNKVTEKGKDVELRCDPISGHTALYWYRQSLGQGLEFLIYFQGNSAPDKSGLPSDRFSAERTGGSVSTLTIQRTQQEDSAVYLCASSRTGGRTGELFFGEGSRLTVL.

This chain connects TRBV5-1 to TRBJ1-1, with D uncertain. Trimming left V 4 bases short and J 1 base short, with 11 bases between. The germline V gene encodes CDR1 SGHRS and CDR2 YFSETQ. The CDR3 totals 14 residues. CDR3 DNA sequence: TGCGCCAGCAGCACTTGGCAGGCGAACACTGAAGCTTTCTTT. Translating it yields CASSTWQANTEAFF.

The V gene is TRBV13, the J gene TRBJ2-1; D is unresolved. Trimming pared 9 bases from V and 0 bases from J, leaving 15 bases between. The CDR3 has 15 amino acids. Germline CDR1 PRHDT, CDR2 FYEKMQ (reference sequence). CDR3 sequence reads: CASSIRKGSYNEQFF. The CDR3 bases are TGTGCCAGTAGTATCCGGAAGGGCTCCTACAATGAGCAGTTCTTC.

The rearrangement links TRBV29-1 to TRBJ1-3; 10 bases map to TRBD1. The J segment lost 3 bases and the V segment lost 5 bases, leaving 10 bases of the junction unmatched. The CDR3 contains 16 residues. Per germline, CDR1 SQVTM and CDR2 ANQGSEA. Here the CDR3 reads CSVNGPGTGVGNTIYF. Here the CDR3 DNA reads TGCAGCGTTAATGGCCCCGGGACAGGGGTTGGAAACACCATATATTTT.

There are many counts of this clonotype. CDR3 in DNA: TGCAGTGCTCCCTCCCTAGAGGGGGAAAAACTGTTTTTT. Protein: CSAPSLEGEKLFF. The chain employs TRBV20-1 and TRBJ1-4; tentatively, D is TRBD1 (5 bases). Trimming stripped 5 bases from V and 8 bases from J, with 15 bases between. Per germline, CDR1 DFQATT and CDR2 SNEGSKA (reference sequence). There are 13 residues in the CDR3.

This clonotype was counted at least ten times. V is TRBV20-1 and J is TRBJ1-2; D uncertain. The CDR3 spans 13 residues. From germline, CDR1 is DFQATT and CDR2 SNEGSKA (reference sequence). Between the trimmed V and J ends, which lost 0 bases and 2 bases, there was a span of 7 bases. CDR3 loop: CSARDLANYGYTF. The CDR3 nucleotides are TGCAGTGCTAGAGATTTAGCCAACTATGGCTACACCTTC.

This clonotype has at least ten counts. The CDR3: CASSLQLAGGYEQYF. CDR3 nucleotides: TGTGCCAGCAGCTTGCAGCTAGCGGGAGGATACGAGCAGTACTTC. The rearrangement links TRBV5-8 to TRBJ2-7, with 11 nucleotides matching TRBD2. Germline V gene sequence: CDR1 SGHTS, CDR2 YDEGEE. V lost 1 base, J lost 4 bases, and 4 bases stayed unmatched. The length of the CDR3 is 15 residues.